This T cell receptor (beta chain) was documented in a study of cytomegalovirus exposure and HLA in healthy donors. The V gene lost 6 bases and the J gene lost 8 bases, with 19 bases spanning the gap. Germline CDR1 reads MNHNS; CDR2 reads SASEGT. The CDR3 consists of 15 residues. The donors were part of the validation cohort of 100 to 150 subjects. That cohort was separate from the first cohort, which comprised several hundred subjects. Libraries were prepared by immunoSEQ multiplex PCR; TCRdb keeps only in-frame clonotypes and omits some of them. This table has just under 75,000 clones, over 90% appearing once.

This sequence was found in a woman between 18 and 30 years old in good health and CMV-seropositive. Sequencing was done on a sample of PBMCs. V and J are TRBV6-1 and TRBJ1-4, with D unclear. The CDR3 DNA is TGTGCCAGCAGCGAAACAACGCAGGCTAGCGAAAAACTGTTTTTT. It yields the protein CASSETTQASEKLFF.